The present entry profiles one TCR beta chain with its context. Its antigen is not identified. cDNA prepared by RNA extraction and subsequent reverse transcription served as the template for sequencing. TCRdb's table, derived via immunoSEQ multiplex PCR, lists solely in-frame clones and lacks some. The sample has fewer than 250,000 clones, around 43% seen once. The data belong to a study of CD8+ T cells in alopecia areata. Notes on the study in general: Scalp clonality decreased significantly with tofacitinib, and so did expanded CD8+ clones among the top 100.

Treatment reported: oral pan-JAK inhibitor, 5-10 mg twice daily. Material: CD4+ T cells sorted from blood, obtained at approximately week 36, from a patient treated with tofacitinib. This TCR derives from a human donor with alopecia areata.

Here the CDR3 DNA reads TGCGCCAGCCGGGACGAGCAGTACTTC. Its translation: CASRDEQYF. The chain joins TRBV23-1 to TRBJ2-7; D not resolved. TRBV23-1 is reported as an ORF; its role is uncertain. The CDR3 runs to 9 residues. Trimming pared 8 bases from V and 5 bases from J, leaving 4 bases between.